The clone carrying this T cell receptor beta chain has only a few counts. The data were obtained in a study of OX40 agonist ivuxolimab in advanced cancers. Assay: immunoSEQ multiplex PCR; the TCRdb copy retains only in-frame clones and omits some. The sample includes 34,000 or so clones, around nine tenths seen only once; the top ten take approximately 4.3%. This CDR3 is built from 18 residues. Looked up from germline, CDR1 is SEHNR and CDR2 is FQNEAQ (reference sequence). V gave up 6 bases and J gave up 2 bases, with 25 bases separating them. The specimen was CD4+ or CD8+ T cells sorted from blood, collected in a trial of the OX40 agonist ivuxolimab. The source of this sequence is an adult with an advanced solid tumor such as melanoma, head and neck, liver or kidney cancer. The chain combines TRBV7-9 with TRBJ1-2; D is unclear. The CDR3 protein is CASSSTRGGESHNYGYTF. The CDR3 DNA sequence: TGTGCCAGCAGTAGCACCAGAGGAGGCGAATCCCACAACTATGGCTACACCTTC. Together with reference TRBV7-9 and TRBJ1-2, the CDR3 gives the full variable domain: DTGVSQNPRHKITKRGQNVTFRCDPISEHNRLYWYRQTLGQGPEFLTYFQNEAQLEKSRLLSDRFSAERPKGSFSTLEIQRTEQGDSAMYLCASSSTRGGESHNYGYTFGSGTRLTVV.